The 18 T cell receptor beta chains reported below all come from one sample, sequenced in a study of blood T cell repertoires in COVID-19. Sequencing was performed with immunoSEQ multiplex PCR; in TCRdb, only in-frame clones are kept and a portion is missing. This sample has 200,000 or so clones, with almost 85% found just once. The material sequenced was peripheral blood. The origin of the receptors is a woman aged 70-85 years with active or convalescent COVID-19.

This clone appeared once. V is TRBV19 and J is TRBJ1-1; TRBD1 is a possible D gene (6 bases). V was shortened by 3 bases and J by 4 bases, with 12 bases between the two germline ends. Germline loops: CDR1 LNHDA, CDR2 SQIVND (reference sequence). The CDR3 has 14 amino acids. CDR3 sequence: CASSMGGQRTEAFF. The CDR3 DNA reads as TGTGCCAGTAGTATGGGGGGGCAGCGCACTGAAGCTTTCTTT.

This chain uses TRBV6-1 with TRBJ2-7; 11 bases map to TRBD2. From germline, CDR1 is MNHNS and CDR2 SASEGT. J gave up 3 bases and V 3 bases, and 4 bases lay outside the gene matches. This CDR3 has 15 residues. The DNA of the CDR3 is TGTGCCAGCAGTGAGGGGCTAGCGGGAGGCTACGAGCAGTACTTC. It translates to CASSEGLAGGYEQYF.

This clone was counted only a few times. The chain recombines TRBV7-9 with TRBJ1-1; 7 bases map to TRBD1. Unmatched junction bases numbered 4, after V lost 1 base and J lost 5 bases. The CDR3 is 14 residues long. Germline lookup yields CDR1 SEHNR and CDR2 FQNEAQ (reference sequence). The CDR3 region is CASSLDRGGTEAFF. CDR3 nucleotides: TGTGCCAGCAGCTTAGACAGGGGTGGGACTGAAGCTTTCTTT. Complete variable domain (other parts from reference TRBV7-9 and TRBJ1-1): DTGVSQNPRHKITKRGQNVTFRCDPISEHNRLYWYRQTLGQGPEFLTYFQNEAQLEKSRLLSDRFSAERPKGSFSTLEIQRTEQGDSAMYLCASSLDRGGTEAFFGQGTRLTVV.

The chain combines TRBV6-5 with TRBJ2-1; possible D gene TRBD1, 6 bases. V gave up 2 bases and J gave up 2 bases, with 10 bases separating them. The CDR3 is 15 residues long. The germline V gene encodes CDR1 MNHEY and CDR2 SVGAGI. CDR3 residues: CASSYEQGPYNEQFF. The CDR3 nucleotides are TGTGCCAGCAGTTACGAGCAGGGGCCCTACAATGAGCAGTTCTTC.

The chain links TRBV5-1 to TRBJ2-6; TRBD2 is a possible D gene (6 bases). In germline, CDR1 is SGHRS, CDR2 YFSETQ. The CDR3 runs to 14 residues. V was shortened by 7 bases and J by 7 bases, with 15 bases between the two germline ends. As DNA, the CDR3 is TGCGCCAGCGGACTAACCTCGGGAGCCAACGTCCTGACTTTC. It translates to CASGLTSGANVLTF.

This clone was found once. The rearrangement joins TRBV3-1 (or the pseudogene TRBV3-2) to TRBJ2-1; unclear D gene. CDR1 and CDR2 (germline): LGHDT, YNNKEL (reference sequence). The V end lost 2 bases, the J end lost 2 bases, and 13 bases lay between the germline ends. This CDR3 is 16 amino acids long. The CDR3 nucleotides read TGTGCCAGCAGCCAACTACCCCCGGTGGCCTACAATGAGCAGTTCTTC. Its translation: CASSQLPPVAYNEQFF.

This chain joins TRBV11-2 and TRBJ2-2; 16 nucleotides agree with TRBD2. Looked up from germline, CDR1 is SGHAT and CDR2 is FQNNGV. The CDR3 consists of 19 residues. V dropped 4 bases and J dropped 6; count of bases not matched to a gene: 11. CDR3 in amino acids: CASSSRTVGTSGRAGELFF. CDR3 DNA sequence: TGTGCCAGCAGCTCGAGGACAGTCGGGACTAGCGGGAGGGCCGGGGAGCTGTTTTTT.

The J gene is TRBJ2-7, the V gene TRBV5-6; the D gene is possibly TRBD1 (5 bases). The V end lost 0 bases, the J end lost 6 bases, and 16 bases lay between the germline ends. Germline values: CDR1 SGHDT, CDR2 YYEEEE. The CDR3 runs to 15 residues. As DNA, the CDR3 is TGTGCCAGCAGCTTGGGGGGTACCTCAGGGCTCGAGCAGTACTTC. Translated, it gives CASSLGGTSGLEQYF.

V gene TRBV2 combines with J gene TRBJ2-3, with D possibly matching TRBD2 (6 bases). Germline CDR1 SNHLY, CDR2 FYNNEI. This CDR3 comprises 13 residues. Deletions cut 1 base from V and 9 bases from J, with 11 bases between. The CDR3 loop reads CASSEGRGLTQYF. The CDR3 region has the DNA TGTGCCAGCAGTGAAGGTCGGGGGTTAACGCAGTATTTT.

V is TRBV5-1 and J is TRBJ1-2; D possibly corresponds to TRBD1 (5 bases). Trimming left V 3 bases short and J 2 bases short, with 11 bases between. This CDR3 is built from 14 residues. Per the germline V gene, CDR1 is SGHRS and CDR2 is YFSETQ. CDR3 nucleotides: TGCGCCAGCAGCTCTGGTGGGGGGAACTATGGCTACACCTTC. This translates into CASSSGGGNYGYTF.

The chain is built from TRBV2 and TRBJ2-7, with a tentative D call TRBD1 (6 bases). Trimming removed 5 bases from V and 1 base from J, with 12 bases in between. This CDR3 has 14 residues. Germline CDR1 is SNHLY and CDR2 is FYNNEI. This chain's CDR3 is CASSFSRGSYEQYF. The DNA of the CDR3 is TGTGCCAGCAGTTTCAGCAGGGGTTCCTACGAGCAGTACTTC.

This chain links TRBV3-1 (or the pseudogene TRBV3-2) with TRBJ1-6; no reliable D call. The germline V and J ends were trimmed by 2 bases and 0 bases, with 17 bases remaining between them. CDR3 size: 19 residues. The germline gives CDR1 LGHDT, CDR2 YNNKEL (reference sequence). The CDR3 spells CASSQKAVGSSSYNSPLHF. CDR3 DNA: TGTGCCAGCAGCCAAAAAGCGGTGGGTTCGAGCTCCTATAATTCACCCCTCCACTTT.

The chain is built from TRBV19 and TRBJ1-2; a weak D match, TRBD1 (5 bases). The CDR3 is made up of 13 amino acids. Per the germline V gene, CDR1 is LNHDA and CDR2 is SQIVND (reference sequence). The germline V and J ends were trimmed by 6 bases and 4 bases, with 12 bases remaining between them. The CDR3 DNA reads as TGTGCCAGTAGGGGGCTGACCGGCTATGGCTACACCTTC. It is translated as CASRGLTGYGYTF.

The V and J genes are TRBV15 and TRBJ2-3; TRBD2 matches at 7 bases. Germline CDR1 LNHNV, CDR2 YYDKDF (reference sequence). CDR3 length equals 19 residues. The V segment lost 0 bases and the J segment 2 bases; nucleotides outside the gene matches: 14. The CDR3 coding sequence is TGTGCCACCAGCAGAGAACCCCCCTACGGTAGCGGGCTCACAGATACGCAGTATTTT. As protein: CATSREPPYGSGLTDTQYF. The complete variable domain, with remaining parts taken from reference TRBV15 and TRBJ2-3, reads DAMVIQNPRYQVTQFGKPVTLSCSQTLNHNVMYWYQQKSSQAPKLLFHYYDKDFNNEADTPDNFQSRRPNTSFCFLDIRSPGLGDTAMYLCATSREPPYGSGLTDTQYFGPGTRLTVL.

This clone has a single count. The chain carries TRBV11-1 and TRBJ2-1; D gene unclear. The V gene lost 1 base and the J gene lost 8 bases, with 6 bases spanning the gap. CDR1 and CDR2 (germline): SGHAT, FQDESV (reference sequence). This CDR3 has 12 residues. The CDR3 loop reads CASSLDRDEQFF. For the CDR3, the DNA is TGTGCCAGCAGCTTAGATCGCGATGAGCAGTTCTTC.

The chain recombines TRBV27 with TRBJ2-2; 7 nucleotides align to TRBD2. This CDR3 is 16 amino acids long. Germline CDR1 is MNHEY and CDR2 is SMNVEV (reference sequence). V lost 6 bases and J lost 4; bases outside the gene matches: 11. Written as DNA, the CDR3 is TGTGCCAGCAGCTTCCGCCTAGCGGCCCTCACCGGGGAGCTGTTTTTT. This translates into CASSFRLAALTGELFF.

This chain links TRBV2 with TRBJ2-7; 8 nucleotides align to TRBD2. This CDR3 is 15 amino acids long. V shed 8 bases and J 5 bases; nucleotides not matched to a gene: 14. Germline CDR1 SNHLY, CDR2 FYNNEI. The CDR3 loop is CASSPQGRAGDEQYF. The CDR3 bases are TGTGCCAGCTCCCCACAGGGTAGAGCGGGAGACGAGCAGTACTTC. Filled out from reference TRBV2 and TRBJ2-7, the complete variable domain reads EPEVTQTPSHQVTQMGQEVILRCVPISNHLYFYWYRQILGQKVEFLVSFYNNEISEKSEIFDDQFSVERPDGSNFTLKIRSTKLEDSAMYFCASSPQGRAGDEQYFGPGTRLTVT.

The CDR3 reads CASRYNRREAFF. The DNA of the CDR3 is TGTGCCAGCAGGTACAACAGGCGTGAAGCTTTCTTT. The chain employs TRBV6-6 and TRBJ1-1, with D maybe TRBD1 (5 bases). The CDR3 loop spans 12 amino acids. Germline CDR1 is MNHNY and CDR2 is SVGAGI (reference sequence). V was clipped by 6 bases and J by 7 bases, with 12 bases between them.